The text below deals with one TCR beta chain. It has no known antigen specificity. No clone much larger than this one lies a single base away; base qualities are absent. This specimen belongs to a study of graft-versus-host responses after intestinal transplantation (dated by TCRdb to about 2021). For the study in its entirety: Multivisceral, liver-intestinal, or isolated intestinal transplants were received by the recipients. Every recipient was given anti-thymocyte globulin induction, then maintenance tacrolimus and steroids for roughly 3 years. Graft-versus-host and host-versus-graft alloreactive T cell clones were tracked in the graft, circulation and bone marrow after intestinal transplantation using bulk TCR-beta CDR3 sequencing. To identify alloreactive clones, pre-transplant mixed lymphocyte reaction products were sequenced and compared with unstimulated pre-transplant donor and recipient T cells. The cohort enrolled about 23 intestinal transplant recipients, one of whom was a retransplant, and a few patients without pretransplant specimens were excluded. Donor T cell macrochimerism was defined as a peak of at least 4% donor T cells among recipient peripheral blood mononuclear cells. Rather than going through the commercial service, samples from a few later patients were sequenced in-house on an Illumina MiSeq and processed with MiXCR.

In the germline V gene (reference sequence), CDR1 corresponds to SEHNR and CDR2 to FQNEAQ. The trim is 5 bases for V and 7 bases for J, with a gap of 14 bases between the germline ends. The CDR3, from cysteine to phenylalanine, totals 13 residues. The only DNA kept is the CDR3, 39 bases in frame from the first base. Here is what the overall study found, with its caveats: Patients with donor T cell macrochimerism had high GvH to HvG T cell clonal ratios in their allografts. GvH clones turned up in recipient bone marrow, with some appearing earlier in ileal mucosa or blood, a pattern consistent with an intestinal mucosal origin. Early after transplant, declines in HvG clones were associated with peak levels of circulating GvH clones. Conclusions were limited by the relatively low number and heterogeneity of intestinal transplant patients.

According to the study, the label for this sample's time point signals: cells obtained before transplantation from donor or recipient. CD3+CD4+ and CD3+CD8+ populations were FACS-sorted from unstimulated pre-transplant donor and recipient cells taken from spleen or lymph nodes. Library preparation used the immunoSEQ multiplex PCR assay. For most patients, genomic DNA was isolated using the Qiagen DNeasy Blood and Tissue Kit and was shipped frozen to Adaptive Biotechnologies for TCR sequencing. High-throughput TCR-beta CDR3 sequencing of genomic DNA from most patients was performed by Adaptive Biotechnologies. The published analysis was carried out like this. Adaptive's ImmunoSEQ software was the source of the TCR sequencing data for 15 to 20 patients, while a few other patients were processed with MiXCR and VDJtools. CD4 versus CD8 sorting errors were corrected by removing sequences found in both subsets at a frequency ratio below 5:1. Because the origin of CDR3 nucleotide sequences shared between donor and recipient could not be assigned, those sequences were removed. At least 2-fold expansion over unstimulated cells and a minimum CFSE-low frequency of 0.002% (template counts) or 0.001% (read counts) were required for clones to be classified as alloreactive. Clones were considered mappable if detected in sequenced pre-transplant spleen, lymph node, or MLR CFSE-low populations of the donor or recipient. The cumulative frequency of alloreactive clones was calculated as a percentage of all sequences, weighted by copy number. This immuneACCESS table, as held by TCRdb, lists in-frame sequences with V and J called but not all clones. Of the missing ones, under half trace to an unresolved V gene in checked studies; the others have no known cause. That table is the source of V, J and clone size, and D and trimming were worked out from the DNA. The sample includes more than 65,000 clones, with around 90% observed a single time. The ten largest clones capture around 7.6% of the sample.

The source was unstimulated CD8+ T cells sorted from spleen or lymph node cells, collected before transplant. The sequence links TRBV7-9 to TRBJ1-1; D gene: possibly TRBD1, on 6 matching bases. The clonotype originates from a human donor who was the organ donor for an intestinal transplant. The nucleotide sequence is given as TGTGCCAGCAGCCAGCCCTCCAGGGGTGAAGCTTTCTTT. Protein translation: CASSQPSRGEAFF.